This TCR beta chain was sequenced for a study of T cell responses to AZD1222 COVID-19 vaccine. TCRdb's copy holds only in-frame clones and misses some; the assay was immunoSEQ multiplex PCR. The data hold about 140,000 clones, with 85% to 95% observed a single time. V lost 0 bases, J lost 1 base, and 10 bases lay in between. This CDR3 is built from 17 residues. Germline CDR1 reads LNHDA; CDR2 reads SQIVND (reference sequence). The TCR was taken from an adult in good health. Sequenced here: peripheral blood, sampled on day 0 of AZD1222 vaccination. This chain connects TRBV19 to TRBJ2-6; D is unclear. The CDR3 DNA is TGTGCCAGTAGTATAGAAGTCAGCACGTCTGGGGCCAACGTCCTGACTTTC. It yields the protein CASSIEVSTSGANVLTF.